This T cell receptor beta chain was retrieved from a study of early T cells in non-severe SARS-CoV-2 infection. Trimming cost V 4 bases and J 6 bases; bases outside gene matches: 13. CDR3 length: 16 amino acids. Germline V gene sequence: CDR1 SGHNT, CDR2 YYREEE (reference sequence). TCRdb analysed the 5' RACE reads with MiXCR anew, one entry per CDR3 protein. The table shows approximately 50,000 distinct CDR3 sequences, with approximately 8% occurring only once. The receptor's source is an adult who was a healthcare worker with PCR-confirmed SARS-CoV-2 infection or an uninfected control (not recorded which). Source material: whole blood. This chain joins TRBV5-4 and TRBJ2-7, with 10 bases lining up with TRBD2. The CDR3 loop is CASSVLAGVFVIEQYF. CDR3 nucleotide sequence: TGTGCCAGCAGCGTCCTAGCGGGGGTTTTCGTCATCGAGCAGTACTTC.